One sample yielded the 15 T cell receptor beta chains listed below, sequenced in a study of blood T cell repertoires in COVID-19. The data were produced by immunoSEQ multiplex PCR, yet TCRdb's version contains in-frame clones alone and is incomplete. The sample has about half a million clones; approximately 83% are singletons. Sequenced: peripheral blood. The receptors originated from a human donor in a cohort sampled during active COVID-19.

DNA of the CDR3: TGTGCCAGCAGCCCAGCGGGAGTTAACTACAATGAGCAGTTCTTC. Its protein product is CASSPAGVNYNEQFF. This chain joins TRBV4-2 and TRBJ2-1; 8 nucleotides line up with TRBD2. V shed 4 bases and J 3 bases; nucleotides not matched to a gene: 5. Germline lookup yields CDR1 LGHNA and CDR2 YNFKEQ. This CDR3 spans 15 amino acids.

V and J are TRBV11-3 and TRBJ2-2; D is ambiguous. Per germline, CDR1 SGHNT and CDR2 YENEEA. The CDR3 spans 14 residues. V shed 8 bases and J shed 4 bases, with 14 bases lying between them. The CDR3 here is CASRWRGTTGELFF. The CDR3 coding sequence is TGTGCCAGCCGGTGGAGAGGTACCACCGGGGAGCTGTTTTTT.

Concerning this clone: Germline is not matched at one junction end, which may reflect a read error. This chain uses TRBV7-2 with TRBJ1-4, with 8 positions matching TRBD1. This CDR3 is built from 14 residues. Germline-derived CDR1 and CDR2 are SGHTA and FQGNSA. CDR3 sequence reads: CASSLGQGANRLAF. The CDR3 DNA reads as TGTGCCAGCAGCTTAGGGCAGGGGGCAAACCGTTTGGCCTTT.

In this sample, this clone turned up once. The CDR3 DNA reads TGTGCCAGTAGTATCACTCCACAGGCCTCTGGAAACACCATATATTTT. Its translation is CASSITPQASGNTIYF. The chain has TRBV19 and TRBJ1-3; D perhaps matches TRBD1 (5 bases). Deletions cut 3 bases from V and 0 bases from J, with 12 bases between. Germline assignment: CDR1 LNHDA and CDR2 SQIVND (reference sequence). This CDR3 has 16 amino acids.

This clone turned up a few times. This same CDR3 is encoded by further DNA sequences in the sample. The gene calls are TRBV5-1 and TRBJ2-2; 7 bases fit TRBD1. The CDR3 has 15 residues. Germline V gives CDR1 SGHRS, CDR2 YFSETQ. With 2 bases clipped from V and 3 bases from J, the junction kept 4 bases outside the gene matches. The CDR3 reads CASSFRQGYTGELFF. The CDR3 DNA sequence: TGCGCCAGCAGCTTCAGACAGGGCTACACCGGGGAGCTGTTTTTT.

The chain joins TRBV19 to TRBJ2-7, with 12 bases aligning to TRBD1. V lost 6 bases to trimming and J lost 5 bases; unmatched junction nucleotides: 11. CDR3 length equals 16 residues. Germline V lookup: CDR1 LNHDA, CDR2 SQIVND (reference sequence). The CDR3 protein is CASSPYPGTGGHEQYF. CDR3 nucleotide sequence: TGTGCCAGTAGCCCATACCCCGGGACAGGGGGCCACGAGCAGTACTTC.

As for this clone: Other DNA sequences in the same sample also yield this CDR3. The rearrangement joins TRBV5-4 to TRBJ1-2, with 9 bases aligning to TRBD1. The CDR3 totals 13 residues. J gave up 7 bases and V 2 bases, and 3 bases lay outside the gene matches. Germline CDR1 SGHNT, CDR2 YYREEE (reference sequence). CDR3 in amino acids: CASSLQGASGYTF. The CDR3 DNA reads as TGTGCCAGCAGCTTACAGGGGGCGTCTGGCTACACCTTC.

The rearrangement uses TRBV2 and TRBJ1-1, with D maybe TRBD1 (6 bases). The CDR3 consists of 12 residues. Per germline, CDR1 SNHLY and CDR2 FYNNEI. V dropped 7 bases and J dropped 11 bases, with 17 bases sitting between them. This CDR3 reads CASTSTGRWAFF. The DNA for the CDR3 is TGTGCCAGCACCTCGACAGGAAGGTGGGCTTTCTTT.

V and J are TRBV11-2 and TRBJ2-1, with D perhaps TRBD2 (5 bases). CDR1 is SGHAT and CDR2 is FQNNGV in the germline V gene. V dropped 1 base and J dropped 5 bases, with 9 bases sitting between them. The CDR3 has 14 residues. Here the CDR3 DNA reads TGTGCCAGCAGCTTAGCCGGGATCAACAATGAGCAGTTCTTC. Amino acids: CASSLAGINNEQFF. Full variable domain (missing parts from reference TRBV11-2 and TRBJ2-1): EAGVAQSPRYKIIEKRQSVAFWCNPISGHATLYWYQQILGQGPKLLIQFQNNGVVDDSQLPKDRFSAERLKGVDSTLKIQPAKLEDSAVYLCASSLAGINNEQFFGPGTRLTVL.

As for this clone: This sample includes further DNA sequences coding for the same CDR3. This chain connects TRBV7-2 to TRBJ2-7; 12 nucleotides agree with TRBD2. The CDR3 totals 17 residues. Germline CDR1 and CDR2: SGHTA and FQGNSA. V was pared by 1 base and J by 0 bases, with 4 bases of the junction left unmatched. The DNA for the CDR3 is TGTGCCAGCAGCTTAGTCCTAGCGGGAGGGTCCTCCTACGAGCAGTACTTC. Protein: CASSLVLAGGSSYEQYF.

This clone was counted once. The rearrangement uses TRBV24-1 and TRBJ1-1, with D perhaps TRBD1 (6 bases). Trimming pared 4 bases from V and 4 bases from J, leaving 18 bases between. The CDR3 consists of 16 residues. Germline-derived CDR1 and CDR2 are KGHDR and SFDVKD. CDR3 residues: CATSETRQAVSTEAFF. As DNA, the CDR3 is TGTGCCACCAGTGAGACTCGACAGGCGGTGAGCACTGAAGCTTTCTTT.

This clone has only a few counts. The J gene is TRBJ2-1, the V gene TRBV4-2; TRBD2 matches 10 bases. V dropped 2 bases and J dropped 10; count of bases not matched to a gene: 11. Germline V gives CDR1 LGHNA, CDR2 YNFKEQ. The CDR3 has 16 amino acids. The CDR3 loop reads CASSQSLWTSGVEQFF. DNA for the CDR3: TGTGCCAGCAGCCAATCACTTTGGACTAGCGGCGTCGAGCAGTTCTTC.

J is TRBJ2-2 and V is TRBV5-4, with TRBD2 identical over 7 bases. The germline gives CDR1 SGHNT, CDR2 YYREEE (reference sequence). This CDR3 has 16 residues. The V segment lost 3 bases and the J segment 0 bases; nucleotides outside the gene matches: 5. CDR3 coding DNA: TGTGCCAGCAGCTCCAGCGGGGTATCGAACACCGGGGAGCTGTTTTTT. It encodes CASSSSGVSNTGELFF.

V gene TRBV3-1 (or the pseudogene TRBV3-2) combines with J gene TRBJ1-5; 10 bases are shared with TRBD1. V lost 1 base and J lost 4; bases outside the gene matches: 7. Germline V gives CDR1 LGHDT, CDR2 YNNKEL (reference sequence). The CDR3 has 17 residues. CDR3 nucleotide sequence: TGTGCCAGCAGCCAAGCGGGACAGGGGTGTAGAAATCAGCCCCAGCATTTT. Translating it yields CASSQAGQGCRNQPQHF.

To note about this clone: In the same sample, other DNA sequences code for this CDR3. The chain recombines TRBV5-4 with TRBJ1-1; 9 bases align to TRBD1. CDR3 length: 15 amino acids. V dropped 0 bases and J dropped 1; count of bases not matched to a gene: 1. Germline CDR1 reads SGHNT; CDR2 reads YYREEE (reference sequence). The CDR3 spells CASSLGTGANTEAFF. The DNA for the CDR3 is TGTGCCAGCAGCTTGGGGACAGGGGCGAACACTGAAGCTTTCTTT. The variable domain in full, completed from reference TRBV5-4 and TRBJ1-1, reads ETGVTQSPTHLIKTRGQQVTLRCSSQSGHNTVSWYQQALGQGPQFIFQYYREEENGRGNFPPRFSGLQFPNYSSELNVNALELDDSALYLCASSLGTGANTEAFFGQGTRLTVV.